These 3 T cell receptor beta chains were sequenced from one sample in a study of Ad26.COV2.S vaccination and SARS-CoV-2 variants. TCRdb keeps only in-frame clones here, not all; method: immunoSEQ multiplex PCR. The data contain 300,000 to 350,000 clones, less than 90% of them singletons. Treatment defined: over 15 received Ad26.COV2.S at low or high dose, single or two shots; 5 received placebo; per-sample allocation not given. Sampling was done on day 63 after the first vaccine or placebo injection. The sequencing here drew on peripheral blood, taken in a trial of Ad26.COV2.S vaccine versus placebo. These receptors all stem from a person aged 18-65 years who received the Ad26.COV2.S COVID-19 vaccine or a placebo.

The chain is built from TRBV5-4 and TRBJ1-2; D is ambiguous. The V end lost 0 bases, the J end lost 8 bases, and 14 bases lay between the germline ends. The length of the CDR3 is 14 residues. The germline CDR1 and CDR2 sequences are SGHNT and YYREEE (reference sequence). The CDR3: CASSLATARKGYTF. In DNA form, the CDR3 reads TGTGCCAGCAGCTTGGCGACCGCCCGGAAGGGCTACACCTTC.

V and J are TRBV6-5 and TRBJ2-4, with 7 bases identical to TRBD1. CDR1 and CDR2 from the germline V gene are MNHEY and SVGAGI. Trimming removed 4 bases from V and 5 bases from J; junction bases left unmatched: 5. The CDR3 consists of 14 residues. CDR3 residues: CASSFDRAENIQYF. CDR3 nucleotides: TGTGCCAGCAGTTTCGACAGGGCCGAAAACATTCAGTACTTC.

For this clone: This same CDR3 is encoded by further DNA sequences in the sample. The chain carries TRBV5-1 and TRBJ2-1; unclear D gene. CDR3 length: 14 amino acids. The V gene lost 0 bases and the J gene lost 1 base, with 5 bases spanning the gap. CDR1 and CDR2 from the germline V gene are SGHRS and YFSETQ. The CDR3 DNA is TGCGCCAGCAGCTTGGGGGGATCCTACAATGAGCAGTTCTTC. Its translation: CASSLGGSYNEQFF.